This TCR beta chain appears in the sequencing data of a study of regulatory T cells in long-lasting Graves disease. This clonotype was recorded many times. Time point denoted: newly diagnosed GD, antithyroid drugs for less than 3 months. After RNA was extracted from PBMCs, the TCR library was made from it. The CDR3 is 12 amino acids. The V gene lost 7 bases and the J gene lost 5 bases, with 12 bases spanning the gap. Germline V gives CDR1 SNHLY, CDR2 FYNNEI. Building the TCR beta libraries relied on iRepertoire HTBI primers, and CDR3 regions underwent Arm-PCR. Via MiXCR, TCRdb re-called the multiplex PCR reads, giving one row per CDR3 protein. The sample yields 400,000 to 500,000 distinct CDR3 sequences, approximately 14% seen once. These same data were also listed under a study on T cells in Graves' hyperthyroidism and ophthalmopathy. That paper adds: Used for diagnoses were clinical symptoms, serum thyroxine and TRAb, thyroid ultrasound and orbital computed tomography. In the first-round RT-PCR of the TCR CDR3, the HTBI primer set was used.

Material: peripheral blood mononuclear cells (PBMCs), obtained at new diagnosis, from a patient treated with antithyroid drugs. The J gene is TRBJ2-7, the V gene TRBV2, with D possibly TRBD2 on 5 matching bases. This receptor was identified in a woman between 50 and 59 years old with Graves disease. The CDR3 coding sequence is TGTGCCAGCACCGGGGATTCCCACGAGCAGTACTTC. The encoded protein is CASTGDSHEQYF.